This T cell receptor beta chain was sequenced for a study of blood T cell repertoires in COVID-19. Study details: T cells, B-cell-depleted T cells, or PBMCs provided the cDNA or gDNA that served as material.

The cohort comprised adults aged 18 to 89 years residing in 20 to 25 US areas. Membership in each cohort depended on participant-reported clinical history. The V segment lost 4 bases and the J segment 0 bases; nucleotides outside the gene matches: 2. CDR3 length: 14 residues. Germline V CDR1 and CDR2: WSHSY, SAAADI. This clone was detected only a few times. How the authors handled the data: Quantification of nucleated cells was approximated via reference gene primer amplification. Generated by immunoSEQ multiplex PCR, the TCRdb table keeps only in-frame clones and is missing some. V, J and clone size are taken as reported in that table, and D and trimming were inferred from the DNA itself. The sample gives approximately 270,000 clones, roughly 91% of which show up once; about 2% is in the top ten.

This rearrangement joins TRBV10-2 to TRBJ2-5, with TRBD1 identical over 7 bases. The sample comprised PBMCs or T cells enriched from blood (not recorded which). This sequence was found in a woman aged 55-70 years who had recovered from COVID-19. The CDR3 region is CASSAGQDQETQYF. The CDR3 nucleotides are TGCGCCAGCAGTGCAGGACAGGACCAAGAGACCCAGTACTTC.